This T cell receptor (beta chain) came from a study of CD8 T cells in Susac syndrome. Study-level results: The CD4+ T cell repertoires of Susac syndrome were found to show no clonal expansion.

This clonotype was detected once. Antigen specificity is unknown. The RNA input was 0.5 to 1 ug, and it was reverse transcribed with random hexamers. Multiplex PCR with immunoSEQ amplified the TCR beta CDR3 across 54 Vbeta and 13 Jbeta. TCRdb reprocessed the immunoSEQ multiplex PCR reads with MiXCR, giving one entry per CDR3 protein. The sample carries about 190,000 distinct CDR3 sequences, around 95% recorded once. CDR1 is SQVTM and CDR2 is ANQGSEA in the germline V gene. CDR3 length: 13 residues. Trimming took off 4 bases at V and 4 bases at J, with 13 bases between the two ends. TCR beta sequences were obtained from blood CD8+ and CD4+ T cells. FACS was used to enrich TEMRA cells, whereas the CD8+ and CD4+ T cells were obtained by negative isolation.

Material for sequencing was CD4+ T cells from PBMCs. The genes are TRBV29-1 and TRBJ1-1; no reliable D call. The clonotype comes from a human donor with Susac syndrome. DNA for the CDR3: TGCAGCGTTGCAGACCCGGTAGGCACTGAAGCTTTCTTT. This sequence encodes CSVADPVGTEAFF. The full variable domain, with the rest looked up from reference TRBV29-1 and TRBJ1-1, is SAVISQKPSRDICQRGTSLTIQCQVDSQVTMMFWYRQQPGQSLTLIATANQGSEATYESGFVIDKFPISRPNLTFSTLTVSNMSPEDSSIYLCSVADPVGTEAFFGQGTRLTVV.